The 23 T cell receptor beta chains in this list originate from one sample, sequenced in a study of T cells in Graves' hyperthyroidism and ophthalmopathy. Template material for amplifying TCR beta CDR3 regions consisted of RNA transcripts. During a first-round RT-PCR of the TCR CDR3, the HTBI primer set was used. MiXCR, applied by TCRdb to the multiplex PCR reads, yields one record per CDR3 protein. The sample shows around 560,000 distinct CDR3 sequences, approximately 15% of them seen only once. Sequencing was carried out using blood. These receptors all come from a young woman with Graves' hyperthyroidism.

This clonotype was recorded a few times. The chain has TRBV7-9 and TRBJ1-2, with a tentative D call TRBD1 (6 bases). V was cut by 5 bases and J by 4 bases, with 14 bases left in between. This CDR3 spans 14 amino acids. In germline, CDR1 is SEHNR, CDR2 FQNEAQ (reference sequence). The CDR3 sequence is CASSLETGRYGYTF. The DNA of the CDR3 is TGTGCCAGCAGCCTCGAGACAGGACGCTATGGCTACACCTTC.

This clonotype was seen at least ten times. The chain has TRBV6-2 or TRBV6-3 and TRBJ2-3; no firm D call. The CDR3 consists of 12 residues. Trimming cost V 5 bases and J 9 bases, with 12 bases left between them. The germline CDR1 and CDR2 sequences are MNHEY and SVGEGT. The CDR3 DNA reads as TGTGCCAGCAGTACAACCCGGATGACGCAGTATTTT. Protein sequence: CASSTTRMTQYF.

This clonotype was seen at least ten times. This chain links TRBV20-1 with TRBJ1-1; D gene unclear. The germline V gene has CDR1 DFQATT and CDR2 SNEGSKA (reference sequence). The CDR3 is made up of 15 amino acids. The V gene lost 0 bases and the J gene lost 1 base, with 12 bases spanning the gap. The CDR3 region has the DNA TGCAGTGCTAGAGATTCGGCCAGGAAGAACACTGAAGCTTTCTTT. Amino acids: CSARDSARKNTEAFF.

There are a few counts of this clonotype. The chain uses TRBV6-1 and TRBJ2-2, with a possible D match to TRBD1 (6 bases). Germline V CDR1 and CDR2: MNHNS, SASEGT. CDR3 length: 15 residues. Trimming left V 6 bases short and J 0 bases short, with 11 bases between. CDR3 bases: TGTGCCAGCAGACCCTGGACAGCGAACACCGGGGAGCTGTTTTTT. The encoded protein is CASRPWTANTGELFF.

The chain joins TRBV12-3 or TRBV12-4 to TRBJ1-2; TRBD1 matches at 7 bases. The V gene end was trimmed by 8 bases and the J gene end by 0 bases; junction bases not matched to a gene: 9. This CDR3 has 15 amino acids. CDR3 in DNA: TGTGCCAGCTTAAAACAGGGGTTAGCTAACTATGGCTACACCTTC. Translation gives CASLKQGLANYGYTF.

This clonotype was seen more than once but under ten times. The CDR3, as DNA: TGTGCCAGCACTGGGTCTACAGGACTAGCGGGAGGGAGCCGTTACGAGCAGTACTTC. Amino acid sequence: CASTGSTGLAGGSRYEQYF. This sequence joins TRBV2 and TRBJ2-7; 15 nucleotides agree with TRBD2. J gave up 4 bases and V 7 bases, and 17 bases lay outside the gene matches. The CDR3 sequence is 19 residues long. The germline CDR1 and CDR2 sequences are SNHLY and FYNNEI.

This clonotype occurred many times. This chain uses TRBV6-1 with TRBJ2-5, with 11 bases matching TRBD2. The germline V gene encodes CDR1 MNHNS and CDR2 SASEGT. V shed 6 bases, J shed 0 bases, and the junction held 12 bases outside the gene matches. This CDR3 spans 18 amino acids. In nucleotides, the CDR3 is TGTGCCAGCAGATCCGCCGGGACTAGCGGAGAGTACCAAGAGACCCAGTACTTC. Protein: CASRSAGTSGEYQETQYF.

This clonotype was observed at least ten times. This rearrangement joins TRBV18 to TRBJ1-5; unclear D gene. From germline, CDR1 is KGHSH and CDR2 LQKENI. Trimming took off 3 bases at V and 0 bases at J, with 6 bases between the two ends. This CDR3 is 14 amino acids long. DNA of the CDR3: TGTGCCAGCTCACCCCCAGGTAGCAATCAGCCCCAGCATTTT. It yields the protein CASSPPGSNQPQHF.

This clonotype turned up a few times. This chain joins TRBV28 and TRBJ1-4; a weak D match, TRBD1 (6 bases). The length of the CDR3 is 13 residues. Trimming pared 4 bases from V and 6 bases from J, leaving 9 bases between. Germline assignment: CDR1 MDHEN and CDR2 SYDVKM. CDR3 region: CASSSYRDEKLFF. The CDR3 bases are TGTGCCAGCAGTTCCTACAGGGATGAAAAACTGTTTTTT.

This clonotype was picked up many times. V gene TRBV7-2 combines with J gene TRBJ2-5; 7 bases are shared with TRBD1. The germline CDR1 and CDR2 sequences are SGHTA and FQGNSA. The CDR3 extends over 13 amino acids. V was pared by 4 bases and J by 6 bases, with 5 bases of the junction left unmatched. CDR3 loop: CASSSGQDQTQYF. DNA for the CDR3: TGTGCCAGCAGCTCCGGACAGGACCAGACCCAGTACTTC.

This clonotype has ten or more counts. The CDR3 loop is CASSLGALETQYF. CDR3 coding DNA: TGTGCCAGCAGCCTTGGGGCATTGGAGACCCAGTACTTC. V usage is TRBV3-1 and J usage is TRBJ2-5; maybe TRBD1 (5 bases). V lost 4 bases, J lost 5 bases, and 11 bases lay in between. Germline-derived CDR1 and CDR2 are LGHDT and YNNKEL (reference sequence). The CDR3 contains 13 residues.

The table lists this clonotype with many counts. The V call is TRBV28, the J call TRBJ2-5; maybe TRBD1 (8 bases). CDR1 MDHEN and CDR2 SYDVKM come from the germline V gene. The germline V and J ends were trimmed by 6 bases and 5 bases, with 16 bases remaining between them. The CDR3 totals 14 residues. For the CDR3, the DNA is TGTGCCAGCAGGGAACAGGGGGGGTACGAGACCCAGTACTTC. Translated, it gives CASREQGGYETQYF.

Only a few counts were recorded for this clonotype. The CDR3 reads CASSFGVTDGYTF. CDR3 in DNA: TGTGCCAGCAGTTTCGGGGTCACGGATGGCTACACCTTC. This sequence joins TRBV12-3 or TRBV12-4 and TRBJ1-2; D uncertain. Deletions cut 3 bases from V and 6 bases from J, with 11 bases between. This CDR3 has 13 residues.

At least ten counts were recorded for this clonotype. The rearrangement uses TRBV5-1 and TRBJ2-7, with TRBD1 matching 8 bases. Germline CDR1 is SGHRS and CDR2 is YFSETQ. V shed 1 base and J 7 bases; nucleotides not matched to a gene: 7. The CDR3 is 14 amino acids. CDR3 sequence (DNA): TGCGCCAGCAGCTTGATGCCAGGGGGCGAGGAGCAGTACTTC. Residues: CASSLMPGGEEQYF.

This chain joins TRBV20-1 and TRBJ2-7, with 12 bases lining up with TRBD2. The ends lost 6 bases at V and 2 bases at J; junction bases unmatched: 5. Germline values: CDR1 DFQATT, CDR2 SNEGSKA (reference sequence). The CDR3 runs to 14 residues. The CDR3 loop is CSALGLAGTYEQYF. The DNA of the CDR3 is TGCAGTGCACTTGGACTAGCGGGGACCTACGAGCAGTACTTC.

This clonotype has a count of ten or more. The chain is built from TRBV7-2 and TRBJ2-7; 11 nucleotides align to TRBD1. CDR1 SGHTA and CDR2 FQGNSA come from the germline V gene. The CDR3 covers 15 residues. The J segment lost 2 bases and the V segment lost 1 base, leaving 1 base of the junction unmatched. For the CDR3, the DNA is TGTGCCAGCAGCTTAGAGGGACAGGGGGCCTACGAGCAGTACTTC. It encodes CASSLEGQGAYEQYF.

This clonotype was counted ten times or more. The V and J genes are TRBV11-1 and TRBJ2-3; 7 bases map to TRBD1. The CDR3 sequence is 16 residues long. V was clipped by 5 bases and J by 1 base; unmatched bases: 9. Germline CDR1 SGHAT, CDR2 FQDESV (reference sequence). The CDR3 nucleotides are TGTGCCAGCAGCGCCGAGGACAGGTTGGGCACAGATACGCAGTATTTT. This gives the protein CASSAEDRLGTDTQYF.

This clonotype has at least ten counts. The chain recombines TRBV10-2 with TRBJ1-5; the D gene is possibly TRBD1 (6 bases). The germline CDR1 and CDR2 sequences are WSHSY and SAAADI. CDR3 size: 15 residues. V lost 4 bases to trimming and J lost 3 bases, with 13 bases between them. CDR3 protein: CASSGGTWNNQPQHF. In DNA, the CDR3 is TGCGCCAGCAGTGGGGGGACATGGAACAATCAGCCCCAGCATTTT.

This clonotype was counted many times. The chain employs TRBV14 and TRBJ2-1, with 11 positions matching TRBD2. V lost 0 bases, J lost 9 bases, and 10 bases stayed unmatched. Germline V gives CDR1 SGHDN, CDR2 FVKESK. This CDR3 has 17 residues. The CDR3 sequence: CASSQDWGLAEGLEQFF. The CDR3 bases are TGTGCCAGCAGCCAAGACTGGGGACTAGCGGAGGGGCTTGAGCAGTTCTTC.

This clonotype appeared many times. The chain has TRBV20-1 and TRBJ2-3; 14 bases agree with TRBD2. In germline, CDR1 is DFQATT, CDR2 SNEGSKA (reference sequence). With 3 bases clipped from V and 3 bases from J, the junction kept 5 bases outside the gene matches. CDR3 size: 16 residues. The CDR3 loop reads CSARGTSGRLTDTQYF. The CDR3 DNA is TGCAGTGCTAGGGGGACTAGCGGGAGATTGACAGATACGCAGTATTTT.

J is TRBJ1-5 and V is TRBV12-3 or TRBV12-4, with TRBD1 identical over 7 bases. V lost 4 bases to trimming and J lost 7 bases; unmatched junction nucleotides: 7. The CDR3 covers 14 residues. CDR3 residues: CASSYHRGRQPQHF. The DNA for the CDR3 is TGTGCCAGCAGTTATCACAGGGGACGCCAGCCCCAGCATTTT.

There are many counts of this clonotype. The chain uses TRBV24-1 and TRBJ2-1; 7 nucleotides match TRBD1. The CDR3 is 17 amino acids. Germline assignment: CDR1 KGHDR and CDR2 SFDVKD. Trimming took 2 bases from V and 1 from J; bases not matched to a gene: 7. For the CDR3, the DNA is TGTGCCACCAGTGATTCGGCAGGGGGTTCTTCCTACAATGAGCAGTTCTTC. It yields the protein CATSDSAGGSSYNEQFF.

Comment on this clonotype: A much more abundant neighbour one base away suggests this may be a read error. CDR3 sequence (DNA): TGTGCCAGCAGTGACGTCCACGGACAGGGGCAAGAGACCCAGTACTTC. Its protein product is CASSDVHGQGQETQYF. The chain employs TRBV27 and TRBJ2-5; 9 nucleotides align to TRBD1. The CDR3 consists of 16 residues. Looked up from germline, CDR1 is MNHEY and CDR2 is SMNVEV (reference sequence). V was clipped by 5 bases and J by 2 bases; unmatched bases: 9.